A single sample gave rise to the 27 T cell receptor beta chains below, sequenced in a study of graft-versus-host responses after intestinal transplantation. Clones were read by immunoSEQ multiplex PCR, and TCRdb kept only the in-frame ones, dropping some. The sample yields 90,000 to 120,000 clones, over 80% seen once. What these receptors recognize is not known. The specimen comprised unstimulated CD4+ T cells sorted from spleen or lymph node cells, sampled before transplant. These receptors were taken from a human donor who was the organ donor for an intestinal transplant.

This clone was picked up one time. This sequence joins TRBV29-1 and TRBJ2-1; D is undetermined. This CDR3 spans 13 amino acids. Per germline, CDR1 SQVTM and CDR2 ANQGSEA. Trimming cost V 3 bases and J 4 bases, with 10 bases left between them. The CDR3 DNA reads as TGCAGCGTTGACAACAGTCGATACAATGAGCAGTTCTTC. Translation: CSVDNSRYNEQFF.

The genes are TRBV18 and TRBJ2-7; 8 bases align to TRBD1. Germline-derived CDR1 and CDR2 are KGHSH and LQKENI. V shed 4 bases and J 3 bases; nucleotides not matched to a gene: 11. The CDR3 length is 16 residues. The DNA for the CDR3 is TGTGCCAGCTCACTGCGAGGTGGACAGGGCTTCTACGAGCAGTACTTC. The encoded protein is CASSLRGGQGFYEQYF. The whole variable domain, remainder taken from reference TRBV18 and TRBJ2-7, is NAGVMQNPRHLVRRRGQEARLRCSPMKGHSHVYWYRQLPEEGLKFMVYLQKENIIDESGMPKERFSAEFPKEGPSILRIQQVVRGDSAAYFCASSLRGGQGFYEQYFGPGTRLTVT.

This clone was counted a single time. The chain employs TRBV28 and TRBJ2-5; D not resolved. The DNA end lines up better with TRBJ2-7; the J call may be wrong. Germline-derived CDR1 and CDR2 are MDHEN and SYDVKM. The CDR3 extends over 15 amino acids. The CDR3 nucleotides are TGTGCCAGCAGACCCGTTGTACAGTCCTCCTACGAGCAGTACTTC. It encodes CASRPVVQSSYEQYF.

As to this clone: A read error may produce the germline difference seen at one junction end. CDR3 region: CASSPAAFGSNTGELFF. In nucleotides, the CDR3 is TGTGCTAGCAGCCCCGCAGCCTTTGGCTCCAACACCGGGGAGCTGTTTTTT. The chain links TRBV7-7 to TRBJ2-2; D unresolved. This CDR3 is built from 17 residues. In germline, CDR1 is SSHAT, CDR2 FNYEAQ (reference sequence).

The chain has TRBV7-6 and TRBJ2-2; D remains unclear. There are 16 residues in the CDR3. Trimming took 0 bases from V and 4 from J, leaving 12 bases between them. Germline V gives CDR1 SGHVS, CDR2 FNYEAQ. CDR3 sequence: CASSLATVGPTGELFF. The CDR3 DNA reads as TGTGCCAGCAGCTTAGCTACTGTCGGACCCACCGGGGAGCTGTTTTTT. The full variable domain, completed using reference TRBV7-6 and TRBJ2-2, is GAGVSQSPRYKVTKRGQDVALRCDPISGHVSLYWYRQALGQGPEFLTYFNYEAQQDKSGLPNDRFSAERPEGSISTLTIQRTEQRDSAMYRCASSLATVGPTGELFFGEGSRLTVL.

Regarding this clone: In the same sample, other DNA sequences code for this CDR3. This rearrangement joins TRBV7-9 to TRBJ1-2; 8 nucleotides align to TRBD1. Unmatched junction bases numbered 3, after V lost 6 bases and J lost 6 bases. This CDR3 has 12 residues. Germline values: CDR1 SEHNR, CDR2 FQNEAQ (reference sequence). The CDR3 nucleotides are TGTGCCAGCAGTACGACAGGGGATGGCTACACCTTC. This gives the protein CASSTTGDGYTF.

The chain carries TRBV10-3 and TRBJ2-3, with D perhaps matching TRBD1 (6 bases). With the DNA end fitting TRBJ1-5 better, the J assignment may be wrong. CDR1 and CDR2 from the germline V gene are ENHRY and SYGVKD. This CDR3 is 17 amino acids long. The CDR3 region has the DNA TGTGCCATCAGTGAGTCCGCAGGAGCGGGGGCCACAGATACGCAGCATTTT. Protein sequence: CAISESAGAGATDTQHF.

As to this clone: Other DNA sequences of this sample code for an identical CDR3. V is TRBV10-3 and J is TRBJ2-2; TRBD2 aligns across 13 bases. The V segment lost 9 bases and the J segment 5 bases; nucleotides outside the gene matches: 6. The germline V gene encodes CDR1 ENHRY and CDR2 SYGVKD. This CDR3 is built from 15 residues. Here the CDR3 reads CAIGLAGVGTGELFF. The CDR3 nucleotides read TGTGCCATTGGACTAGCGGGGGTGGGGACCGGGGAGCTGTTTTTT.

This chain uses TRBV30 with TRBJ2-2; D might be TRBD1 (6 bases). The V and J ends lost 5 bases and 5 bases respectively, with 12 bases between them. CDR1 and CDR2 (germline): GTSNPN, SVGIG (reference sequence). This CDR3 is 13 amino acids long. CDR3 loop: CAWQKTGTGELFF. In DNA form, the CDR3 reads TGTGCCTGGCAGAAAACAGGGACCGGGGAGCTGTTTTTT.

The chain combines TRBV11-2 with TRBJ2-4, with D uncertain. V lost 4 bases and J lost 2, with 12 bases in between. Germline V gene sequence: CDR1 SGHAT, CDR2 FQNNGV. This CDR3 is built from 15 residues. The CDR3 loop reads CASSSPSQPKNIQYF. DNA for the CDR3: TGTGCCAGCAGCTCCCCGTCGCAACCCAAAAACATTCAGTACTTC.

This chain uses TRBV6-5 with TRBJ2-2; 10 bases are a match to TRBD1. Trimming at V came to 10 bases and at J to 3 bases, leaving 8 bases not matched to a gene. CDR3 size: 15 residues. Germline V gives CDR1 MNHEY, CDR2 SVGAGI. The CDR3 region is CATTRDRGYTGELFF. The CDR3 coding sequence is TGTGCCACCACGCGGGACAGGGGATACACCGGGGAGCTGTTTTTT.

The chain recombines TRBV13 with TRBJ1-4, with 10 positions matching TRBD1. There are 19 residues in the CDR3. CDR1 PRHDT and CDR2 FYEKMQ come from the germline V gene (reference sequence). The junction had 13 bases not matched to a gene; V was cut back by 5 bases and J by 1 base. CDR3 amino acids: CASSLRRGTGVGTNEKLFF. CDR3 coding DNA: TGTGCCAGCAGCCTAAGACGGGGGACAGGGGTCGGAACTAATGAAAAACTGTTTTTT.

CDR3 in DNA: TGTGCCAGCAGAGACAGGGGACGGAATTCACCCCTCCACTTT. It is translated as CASRDRGRNSPLHF. The chain has TRBV6-5 and TRBJ1-6; 8 bases fit TRBD1. The CDR3 covers 14 residues. The germline CDR1 and CDR2 sequences are MNHEY and SVGAGI. The ends lost 6 bases at V and 7 bases at J; junction bases unmatched: 5.

The J gene is TRBJ1-6, the V gene TRBV5-5; D is perhaps TRBD1 (6 bases). V lost 5 bases and J 2 bases, leaving 14 bases between the germline ends. Germline V gives CDR1 SGHKS, CDR2 YYEKEE (reference sequence). This CDR3 has 16 residues. The CDR3 nucleotides read TGTGCCAGCAGTCGGGGGCTTGAGCCCTATAATTCACCCCTCCACTTT. As protein: CASSRGLEPYNSPLHF.

This chain joins TRBV20-1 and TRBJ2-7, with D possibly being TRBD2 (5 bases). The V gene's germline CDR1 is DFQATT and CDR2 SNEGSKA (reference sequence). This CDR3 has 11 residues. The ends were cut back, 1 base at V and 7 bases at J, with 8 bases in the middle. CDR3 amino acids: CSARAQREQYF. The DNA of the CDR3 is TGCAGTGCTAGAGCCCAGCGGGAGCAGTACTTC.

This chain joins TRBV14 and TRBJ1-2, with a tentative D call TRBD1 (5 bases). The V and J ends lost 4 bases and 7 bases respectively, with 10 bases between them. This CDR3 has 12 amino acids. Germline lookup yields CDR1 SGHDN and CDR2 FVKESK. The CDR3 region has the DNA TGTGCCAGCAGCCCCGAGGGGATTGGCTACACCTTC. Translated: CASSPEGIGYTF.

This clone was seen a few times. The chain has TRBV19 and TRBJ1-4, with 10 bases fitting TRBD1. There are 14 residues in the CDR3. Germline values: CDR1 LNHDA, CDR2 SQIVND (reference sequence). J lost 8 bases, V lost 7 bases, and 7 bases had no gene match. This CDR3 is CASTRTGGNEKLFF. CDR3 DNA sequence: TGTGCCAGTACCAGGACAGGGGGTAACGAAAAACTGTTTTTT.

V usage is TRBV9 and J usage is TRBJ2-5, with D perhaps being TRBD1 or TRBD2 (6 bases each). Germline V gene data show CDR1 as SGDLS and CDR2 as YYNGEE. V lost 0 bases and J lost 5, with 14 bases in between. The CDR3 totals 15 residues. Here the CDR3 DNA reads TGTGCCAGCAGCGTAGAAGGGGGGCTAAAGGAGACCCAGTACTTC. Translated, it gives CASSVEGGLKETQYF.

The V call is TRBV19, the J call TRBJ1-6; a possible D gene is TRBD1 (5 bases). The CDR3 spans 14 residues. Germline CDR1 reads LNHDA; CDR2 reads SQIVND (reference sequence). V dropped 6 bases and J dropped 4 bases, with 10 bases sitting between them. The CDR3 DNA reads TGTGCCAGTAGGCGGGACCATTATAATTCACCCCTCCACTTT. This encodes CASRRDHYNSPLHF.

The chain links TRBV6-6 to TRBJ2-7; 8 nucleotides line up with TRBD2. Trimming took 5 bases from V and 0 from J; bases not matched to a gene: 6. CDR1 and CDR2 from the germline V gene are MNHNY and SVGAGI (reference sequence). The CDR3 length is 15 residues. The CDR3 nucleotides are TGTGCCAGCAGTCAGTTAGCGGGGCCCTCCTACGAGCAGTACTTC. Its protein product is CASSQLAGPSYEQYF.

The V call is TRBV15, the J call TRBJ1-1; TRBD1 might be the D (5 bases). The CDR3 loop spans 16 amino acids. Germline CDR1 is LNHNV and CDR2 is YYDKDF (reference sequence). Deletions cut 0 bases from V and 4 bases from J, with 15 bases between. This chain's CDR3 is CATSRDRFPGGTEAFF. The CDR3 DNA is TGTGCCACCAGCAGAGATCGTTTTCCGGGGGGCACTGAAGCTTTCTTT. Drawing the rest from reference TRBV15 and TRBJ1-1, the complete variable domain is DAMVIQNPRYQVTQFGKPVTLSCSQTLNHNVMYWYQQKSSQAPKLLFHYYDKDFNNEADTPDNFQSRRPNTSFCFLDIRSPGLGDTAMYLCATSRDRFPGGTEAFFGQGTRLTVV.

The chain is built from TRBV10-3 and TRBJ2-2; TRBD2 agrees at 11 bases. The V and J ends lost 9 bases and 4 bases, in that order; junction bases with no gene match: 4. Germline V lookup: CDR1 ENHRY, CDR2 SYGVKD. CDR3 length: 14 amino acids. The CDR3 reads CAMRLAGFTGELFF. In DNA form, the CDR3 reads TGTGCCATGCGACTAGCGGGGTTCACCGGGGAGCTGTTTTTT.

The chain's CDR3 is CASSPESGPTIYGYTF. DNA of the CDR3: TGTGCCAGCAGCCCTGAGTCGGGACCGACGATCTATGGCTACACCTTC. The chain combines TRBV5-4 with TRBJ1-2, with a possible D match to TRBD1 (5 bases). Trimming took off 4 bases at V and 4 bases at J, with 20 bases between the two ends. Germline V gene sequence: CDR1 SGHNT, CDR2 YYREEE (reference sequence). The CDR3 totals 16 residues.

The chain is built from TRBV7-2 and TRBJ2-5; D unclear. The V gene's germline CDR1 is SGHTA and CDR2 FQGNSA. V lost 1 base and J lost 1, with 4 bases in between. The CDR3 consists of 13 residues. The CDR3 DNA follows: TGTGCCAGCAGCTTAGTACCCCAAGAGACCCAGTACTTC. Encoded protein: CASSLVPQETQYF.

This chain uses TRBV5-5 with TRBJ1-1; D not resolved. This CDR3 is built from 14 residues. Germline lookup yields CDR1 SGHKS and CDR2 YYEKEE (reference sequence). V dropped 0 bases and J dropped 0 bases, with 6 bases sitting between them. The CDR3 DNA is TGTGCCAGCAGCTTGGACAGACTGAACACTGAAGCTTTCTTT. It codes for CASSLDRLNTEAFF.

The V call is TRBV27, the J call TRBJ2-3; TRBD1 matches 8 bases. The CDR3 contains 18 residues. The J segment lost 0 bases and the V segment lost 4 bases, leaving 12 bases of the junction unmatched. Looked up from germline, CDR1 is MNHEY and CDR2 is SMNVEV (reference sequence). The CDR3 loop reads CASSSSTWTGTSTDTQYF. CDR3 in DNA: TGTGCCAGCAGTTCATCCACCTGGACAGGGACTAGCACAGATACGCAGTATTTT.

V gene TRBV11-3 combines with J gene TRBJ1-1, with D perhaps TRBD1 (6 bases). The CDR3 runs 16 residues. V dropped 6 bases and J dropped 3 bases, with 20 bases sitting between them. Germline values: CDR1 SGHNT, CDR2 YENEEA. The CDR3 loop is CASSARWTVVYTEAFF. CDR3 DNA: TGTGCCAGCAGTGCCCGGTGGACAGTCGTCTACACTGAAGCTTTCTTT.